This TCR beta chain was recovered during a study of blood T cell repertoires in COVID-19 (dated by TCRdb to the early 2020s). Regarding the complete study: Samples from collaborators originated in the United States, Italy and Spain and spanned both the acute and convalescent phases of COVID-19. Samples were obtained from the ongoing ImmuneRACE study (first 160 participants) and from 1,200 or so subjects provided by 6 global collaborators. The prospective study material was composed of cDNA or gDNA derived from T cells, B-cell-depleted T cells, or PBMCs. The dataset comprised deeply sampled blood TCRbeta repertoires from subjects exposed to, actively infected with, or recovered from COVID-19. The repertoires were made available in a free public database intended to serve as a resource for research on the immune response to SARS-CoV-2. A de-identified subject ID, COVID-19 status, age in years and sex were almost always included in the sample metadata. Where available, HLA class I and class II types were obtained from metadata supplied by the sample provider rather than from assay-based typing.

As concerns this clone: The specificity of this receptor is unknown. Base quality data are lacking; no much larger clone is found one base away.

Trimming at the junction amounts to 3 bases on V and 7 bases on J, and the germline ends lie 16 bases apart. There are 15 amino acids in the CDR3, from cysteine to phenylalanine inclusive. Only the CDR3 part of the read is kept: 45 bases, read in frame from the first base. The germline V gene encodes CDR1 MGHRA and CDR2 YSYEKL. TCRbeta CDR3 regions were amplified from genomic DNA by means of the immunoSEQ Assay, a bias-controlled multiplex PCR. For the original study's pipeline: The number of nucleated cells in each sample was estimated by amplification of reference gene primers within the assay. To quantify the absolute abundance of each unique TCRbeta CDR3 rearrangement, sequence reads were collapsed and filtered. For each sample, productive Simpson clonality was calculated by taking the square root of Simpson's diversity index across productive rearrangements. As stored in TCRdb, this immuneACCESS dataset retains in-frame rearrangements with V and J assigned. A fraction of the clones does not appear; measured against another copy, unresolved V genes explain less than half of the discrepancy, and the remainder lacks a known reason. V and J calls and clone size are copied from that table; D and trimming were computed from the DNA. The sample table records about 300,000 clones; about nine tenths of these occur just once. The ten most abundant clones make up roughly 2.9% of the sample.

Enrolling through a virtual design, the prospective study's participants ranged in age from roughly 18 to 89 years and lived across more than 20 United States geographic areas. Cohort assignment in the prospective study relied on participant-reported clinical history from a screening survey and a study questionnaire. Exposed participants had been in contact, within 2 weeks of entering the study, with a person who had a PCR-confirmed or clinician-diagnosed case of COVID-19. In the prospective study, whole blood, serum and a nasopharyngeal or oropharyngeal swab were collected from each participant by mobile phlebotomists. Over an approximately two-month period, participants in the prospective study had the option of providing additional blood draws and questionnaires. Prospective study blood samples were shipped either frozen or at room temperature before DNA extraction. Beyond this particular receptor, the publication reports: The amount of clinical and demographic metadata varied by source and participant and was provided uncurated.

The chain joins TRBV4-1 to TRBJ1-5, with the D gene not confidently named. Input material: PBMCs or T cells enriched from blood (not recorded which). This TCR was sampled from a woman in her forties or fifties who had been exposed to COVID-19. The CDR3 protein: CASSHDPGAKQPQHF. The DNA sequence is as follows: TGCGCCAGCAGCCATGATCCGGGAGCTAAACAGCCCCAGCATTTT.